The 18 T cell receptor beta chains below come from one sample, sequenced in a study of naive CD8 T cells in extremely preterm neonates. Deliveries were elective term cesareans at about 35-41 weeks, with no labor or membrane rupture. Method: immunoSEQ multiplex PCR; TCRdb's copy keeps in-frame clones and lacks some. Among roughly 7,900 clones, almost 98% were seen once, and the ten largest hold approximately 0.4%. Source material: naive CD8+ T cells from cord blood. These receptors were collected from a newborn in good health.

V and J are TRBV5-6 and TRBJ1-1, with 7 bases identical to TRBD1. This CDR3 comprises 13 residues. Per the germline V gene, CDR1 is SGHDT and CDR2 is YYEEEE. V lost 6 bases to trimming and J lost 1 base; unmatched junction nucleotides: 3. In nucleotides, the CDR3 is TGTGCCAGCACCCAGGGGGGGAACACTGAAGCTTTCTTT. This translates into CASTQGGNTEAFF.

The chain employs TRBV19 and TRBJ1-1, with D hard to call. This CDR3 has 12 residues. Between the trimmed V and J ends, which lost 3 bases and 5 bases, there was a span of 7 bases. Looked up from germline, CDR1 is LNHDA and CDR2 is SQIVND (reference sequence). The chain's CDR3 is CASSIGSTEAFF. The DNA of the CDR3 is TGTGCCAGTAGTATCGGGTCGACTGAAGCTTTCTTT.

The chain joins TRBV19 to TRBJ1-3, with 7 bases identical to TRBD1. The V gene's germline CDR1 is LNHDA and CDR2 SQIVND (reference sequence). CDR3 length equals 14 residues. Trimming took 7 bases from V and 6 from J; bases not matched to a gene: 9. The CDR3 spells CASNDRVAENTIYF. CDR3 DNA: TGTGCCAGTAATGACAGGGTGGCGGAAAACACCATATATTTT.

The CDR3 here is CASSDEGTGAYNEQFF. CDR3 sequence (DNA): TGCGCCAGCAGTGACGAGGGGACAGGGGCCTACAATGAGCAGTTCTTC. This chain links TRBV10-1 with TRBJ2-1; 10 bases match TRBD1. The CDR3 is 16 residues long. Trimming removed 3 bases from V and 2 bases from J; junction bases left unmatched: 4. From germline, CDR1 is WNHNN and CDR2 SYGVQD (reference sequence).

V usage is TRBV15 and J usage is TRBJ2-5, with TRBD2 matching over 7 bases. This CDR3 has 15 residues. Unmatched junction bases numbered 2, after V lost 1 base and J lost 0 bases. Germline V gene lookup returns CDR1 LNHNV and CDR2 YYDKDF (reference sequence). Here the CDR3 DNA reads TGTGCCACCAGCAGAGGGGGGGGGTACCAAGAGACCCAGTACTTC. Translated: CATSRGGGYQETQYF.

As concerns this clone: One end of the junction fails to match germline, which may point to a read error. V gene TRBV11-2 combines with J gene TRBJ2-3; D not certain. Per germline, CDR1 SGHAT and CDR2 FQNNGV. CDR3 length equals 11 residues. As DNA, the CDR3 is TGTGCCAGCAGCCTCACAAGTACGAAGTATTTT. Protein product: CASSLTSTKYF.

This chain uses TRBV6-6 with TRBJ2-3, with 8 bases aligning to TRBD2. The CDR3 is 15 amino acids. V was clipped by 4 bases and J by 3 bases; unmatched bases: 6. The germline V gene encodes CDR1 MNHNY and CDR2 SVGAGI (reference sequence). CDR3 residues: CASSSPGLVTDTQYF. The CDR3 DNA is TGTGCCAGCAGTTCACCGGGACTAGTAACAGATACGCAGTATTTT.

V is TRBV7-9 and J is TRBJ2-7; 10 nucleotides align to TRBD1. CDR1 is SEHNR, CDR2 FQNEAQ, per germline (reference sequence). V was pared by 5 bases and J by 2 bases, with 3 bases of the junction left unmatched. The CDR3 is made up of 14 amino acids. This CDR3 reads CASSPGQGAYEQYF. Here the CDR3 DNA reads TGTGCCAGCAGCCCTGGACAGGGGGCCTACGAGCAGTACTTC.

The chain joins TRBV9 to TRBJ2-3; 7 bases align to TRBD1. The trim removed 2 bases at V and 2 bases at J, leaving 5 bases unmatched. The length of the CDR3 is 15 residues. Germline loops: CDR1 SGDLS, CDR2 YYNGEE. The DNA for the CDR3 is TGTGCCAGCAGCGTCTCAGGGACAGCCACAGATACGCAGTATTTT. Its translation: CASSVSGTATDTQYF.

The chain joins TRBV2 to TRBJ2-5, with D maybe TRBD1 (6 bases). Per the germline V gene, CDR1 is SNHLY and CDR2 is FYNNEI. Between the trimmed V and J ends, which lost 7 bases and 1 base, there was a span of 19 bases. The CDR3 consists of 16 residues. CDR3 residues: CASTLPGGGSQETQYF. CDR3 DNA: TGTGCCAGCACGCTACCTGGGGGCGGGTCCCAAGAGACCCAGTACTTC.

The chain is built from TRBV4-1 and TRBJ2-3; 7 nucleotides line up with TRBD2. Unmatched junction bases numbered 7, after V lost 1 base and J lost 0 bases. The CDR3 contains 17 residues. The germline CDR1 and CDR2 sequences are MGHRA and YSYEKL. The CDR3 loop is CASSQVSSGPSTDTQYF. The CDR3 DNA is TGCGCCAGCAGCCAAGTCTCTAGCGGACCTAGCACAGATACGCAGTATTTT.

This chain connects TRBV6-1 to TRBJ2-7, with TRBD1 matching over 10 bases. Looked up from germline, CDR1 is MNHNS and CDR2 is SASEGT. V gave up 1 base and J gave up 3 bases; unmatched junction bases: 9. This CDR3 has 17 residues. The CDR3 nucleotides are TGTGCCAGCAGTGAAGAACGAGCCGGGACAGGGGACTACGAGCAGTACTTC. Encoded protein: CASSEERAGTGDYEQYF.

The chain recombines TRBV30 with TRBJ1-1; D is unresolved. CDR3 size: 11 residues. The germline CDR1 and CDR2 sequences are GTSNPN and SVGIG (reference sequence). V dropped 3 bases and J dropped 1 base, with 3 bases sitting between them. Here the CDR3 reads CAWRQNTEAFF. CDR3 nucleotides: TGTGCCTGGAGACAGAACACTGAAGCTTTCTTT. Drawing the rest from reference TRBV30 and TRBJ1-1, the complete variable domain is SQTIHQWPATLVQPVGSPLSLECTVEGTSNPNLYWYRQAAGRGLQLLFYSVGIGQISSEVPQNLSASRPQDRQFILSSKKLLLSDSGFYLCAWRQNTEAFFGQGTRLTVV.

The gene calls are TRBV5-1 and TRBJ2-1; 10 bases agree with TRBD2. V shed 2 bases, J shed 7 bases, and the junction held 9 bases outside the gene matches. The CDR3 has 16 residues. CDR1 SGHRS and CDR2 YFSETQ come from the germline V gene. CDR3 in DNA: TGCGCCAGCAGCTTACCCACTAGCGGGGAGGAGAATGAGCAGTTCTTC. As protein: CASSLPTSGEENEQFF. Variable domain in full (rest from reference TRBV5-1 and TRBJ2-1): KAGVTQTPRYLIKTRGQQVTLSCSPISGHRSVSWYQQTPGQGLQFLFEYFSETQRNKGNFPGRFSGRQFSNSRSEMNVSTLELGDSALYLCASSLPTSGEENEQFFGPGTRLTVL.

This clone appeared a single time. This rearrangement joins TRBV28 to TRBJ1-6; D is undetermined. In germline, CDR1 is MDHEN, CDR2 SYDVKM. Trimming removed 6 bases at V and 0 bases at J, with 12 bases between. The length of the CDR3 is 16 residues. This CDR3 is CASRSPGSSYNSPLHF. The DNA for the CDR3 is TGTGCCAGCAGATCCCCGGGGAGCTCCTATAATTCACCCCTCCACTTT.

The rearrangement links TRBV27 to TRBJ1-2; weak D call: TRBD1 (6 bases). Trimming pared 5 bases from V and 8 bases from J, leaving 15 bases between. There are 13 residues in the CDR3. Germline loops: CDR1 MNHEY, CDR2 SMNVEV (reference sequence). The CDR3 spells CASSLGGSGGYTF. The CDR3 DNA sequence: TGTGCCAGCAGTCTTGGGGGCAGTGGAGGCTACACCTTC.

The chain links TRBV19 to TRBJ1-3, with 10 bases fitting TRBD1. V shed 8 bases, J shed 4 bases, and the junction held 5 bases outside the gene matches. The CDR3 runs 14 residues. Germline-derived CDR1 and CDR2 are LNHDA and SQIVND (reference sequence). DNA for the CDR3: TGTGCCAGTGACAGGGGGCCGGGGGGAAACACCATATATTTT. Translation gives CASDRGPGGNTIYF.

The J gene is TRBJ2-3, the V gene TRBV21-1; the DNA was not compared with TRBD2, the D call given in the table. TRBV21-1 represents a pseudogene. CDR3 length: 18 amino acids. CDR3 amino acids: CASSLPRGATLRGDTQYF. For the CDR3, the DNA is TGTGCCAGCAGCCTACCCCGGGGGGCCACACTTAGGGGAGATACGCAGTATTTT.